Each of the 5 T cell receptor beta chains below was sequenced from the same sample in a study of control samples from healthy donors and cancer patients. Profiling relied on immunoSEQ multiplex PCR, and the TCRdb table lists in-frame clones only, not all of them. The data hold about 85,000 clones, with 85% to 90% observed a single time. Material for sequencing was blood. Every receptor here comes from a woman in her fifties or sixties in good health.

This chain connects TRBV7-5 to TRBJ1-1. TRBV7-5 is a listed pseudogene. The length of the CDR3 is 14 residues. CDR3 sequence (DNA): TGTGCCAGCACGTCCGGGGCTATGAACACTGAAGCTTTCTTT. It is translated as CASTSGAMNTEAFF.

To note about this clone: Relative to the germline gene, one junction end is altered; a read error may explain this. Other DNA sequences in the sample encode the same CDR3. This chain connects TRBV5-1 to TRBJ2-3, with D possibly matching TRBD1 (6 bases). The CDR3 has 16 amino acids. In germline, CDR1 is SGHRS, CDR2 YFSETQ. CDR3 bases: TGCGCCAGTAGCTTGGAGGCAGGGGACCCCATGCAGACGCAGTATTTT. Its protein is CASSLEAGDPMQTQYF.

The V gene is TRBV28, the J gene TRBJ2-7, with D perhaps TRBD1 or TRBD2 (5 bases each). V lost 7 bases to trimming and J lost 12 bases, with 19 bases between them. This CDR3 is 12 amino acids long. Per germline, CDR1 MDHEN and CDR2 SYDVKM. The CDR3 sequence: CASTPQEARLYF. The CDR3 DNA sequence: TGTGCCAGCACACCACAGGAGGCCCGCCTGTACTTC.

CDR3 nucleotides: TGTGCCAGCAGCTCACAGACATCGTTTCGGTACGAGCAGTACTTC. It is translated as CASSSQTSFRYEQYF. V and J are TRBV13 and TRBJ2-7; D gene uncertain. The V and J ends lost 4 bases and 4 bases respectively, with 17 bases between them. The V gene's germline CDR1 is PRHDT and CDR2 FYEKMQ (reference sequence). This CDR3 spans 15 amino acids.

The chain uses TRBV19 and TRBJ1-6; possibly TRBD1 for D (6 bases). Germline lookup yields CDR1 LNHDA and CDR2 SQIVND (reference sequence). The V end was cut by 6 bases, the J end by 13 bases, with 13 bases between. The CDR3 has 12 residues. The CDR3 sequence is CASRRGGSPLHF. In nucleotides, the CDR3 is TGTGCCAGTAGGAGGGGGGGGTCGCCCCTCCACTTT.